A single sample is the source of the 29 T cell receptor beta chains below, sequenced in a study of blood T cells in healthy people across ages. A second PCR, run for roughly 7 to 12 cycles, used a sample-barcoded 5' primer plus a J-beta primer mix. TCRdb passed the 5' RACE reads through MiXCR, listing each CDR3 protein once. This table has hundreds of thousands of distinct CDR3 sequences, roughly 50% appearing once. Source material: blood. These receptors all come from a woman aged 55 to 70 in good health.

The chain joins TRBV5-1 to TRBJ2-5; 8 bases are a match to TRBD1. V trimming: 4 bases; J trimming: 2 bases; junction bases outside the gene matches: 7. Germline assignment: CDR1 SGHRS and CDR2 YFSETQ. This CDR3 comprises 15 residues. The CDR3 loop reads CASSPVGQAQETQYF. The DNA for the CDR3 is TGCGCCAGCAGCCCGGTGGGACAGGCTCAAGAGACCCAGTACTTC.

The rearrangement joins TRBV7-2 to TRBJ2-7; either TRBD1 or TRBD2 may supply D (5 bases each). The CDR3 has 14 residues. Deletions cut 6 bases from V and 2 bases from J, with 14 bases between. The germline V gene encodes CDR1 SGHTA and CDR2 FQGNSA. The CDR3 here is CASRLQVGPYEQYF. The CDR3 nucleotides read TGTGCCAGCAGACTACAGGTGGGACCCTACGAGCAGTACTTC.

This clonotype has ten or more counts. V usage is TRBV4-3 and J usage is TRBJ2-3; 9 nucleotides match TRBD2. CDR1 and CDR2 (germline): LGHNA, YSLEER. The length of the CDR3 is 16 residues. V trimming: 0 bases; J trimming: 6 bases; junction bases outside the gene matches: 7. CDR3 amino acids: CASSQDLVSGSDTQYF. CDR3 in DNA: TGCGCCAGCAGCCAAGATCTGGTTAGCGGGAGCGATACGCAGTATTTT.

This chain uses TRBV5-6 with TRBJ2-1; possibly TRBD2 for D (5 bases). The V and J ends lost 4 bases and 1 base respectively, with 12 bases between them. The V gene's germline CDR1 is SGHDT and CDR2 YYEEEE. The CDR3 is made up of 15 amino acids. Written as DNA, the CDR3 is TGTGCCAGCAGCCTCGTAGCGAGGTCCTACAATGAGCAGTTCTTC. It encodes CASSLVARSYNEQFF.

The rearrangement uses TRBV7-2 and TRBJ2-1; D gene ambiguous. The CDR3 spans 14 residues. Trimming stripped 4 bases from V and 8 bases from J, with 15 bases between. Germline assignment: CDR1 SGHTA and CDR2 FQGNSA. The CDR3 bases are TGTGCCAGCAGCTCCCCCACCCCCCCTGATGAGCAGTTCTTC. Amino acids: CASSSPTPPDEQFF.

The chain has TRBV18 and TRBJ2-5; weak D call: TRBD1 (5 bases). The J call is doubtful: the DNA matches TRBJ2-7 better. The CDR3 length is 15 residues. In germline, CDR1 is KGHSH, CDR2 LQKENI. The CDR3 loop is CASSPGQGSAYEQYF. CDR3 nucleotide sequence: TGTGCCAGCTCACCAGGGCAGGGATCGGCGTACGAGCAGTACTTC.

V gene TRBV6-6 combines with J gene TRBJ2-7, with TRBD2 as a possible D gene (5 bases). From germline, CDR1 is MNHNY and CDR2 SVGAGI (reference sequence). Trimming shortened V by 7 bases and J by 0 bases, and 13 bases separated the two germline ends. This CDR3 has 14 amino acids. CDR3 DNA sequence: TGTGCCAGCACCCCGGGGTGGCCCTCCTACGAGCAGTACTTC. This translates into CASTPGWPSYEQYF.

This clonotype was seen a few times. V is TRBV15 and J is TRBJ2-1, with TRBD2 matching over 9 bases. The CDR3 sequence is 15 residues long. Germline values: CDR1 LNHNV, CDR2 YYDKDF (reference sequence). V dropped 1 base and J dropped 7; count of bases not matched to a gene: 5. The CDR3 region has the DNA TGTGCCACCAGCAGAGTGGCTAGCGGGGTAAATGAGCAGTTCTTC. Its protein product is CATSRVASGVNEQFF.

At least ten counts were recorded for this clonotype. At one end the junction does not follow the germline gene, possibly because of a read error. The CDR3 DNA reads TGTGCCAGCAGCTTACACGGGGGTAGCGATCAGCCCCAGCATTTT. It is translated as CASSLHGGSDQPQHF. J is TRBJ1-5 and V is TRBV11-2, with D maybe TRBD1 (5 bases). Per germline, CDR1 SGHAT and CDR2 FQNNGV. This CDR3 contains 15 residues. The full variable domain, in which reference TRBV11-2 and TRBJ1-5 provide the parts outside the CDR3, is EAGVAQSPRYKIIEKRQSVAFWCNPISGHATLYWYQQILGQGPKLLIQFQNNGVVDDSQLPKDRFSAERLKGVDSTLKIQPAKLEDSAVYLCASSLHGGSDQPQHFGDGTRLSIL.

This clonotype was seen a handful of times. The V and J genes are TRBV6-2 or TRBV6-3 and TRBJ1-2; 8 bases agree with TRBD1. V was pared by 2 bases and J by 8 bases, with 10 bases of the junction left unmatched. CDR1 and CDR2 from the germline V gene are MNHEY and SVGEGT. The CDR3 loop spans 15 amino acids. The CDR3 loop is CASSYAATGGRGYTF. The CDR3 nucleotides read TGTGCCAGCAGTTACGCCGCAACAGGGGGAAGGGGCTACACCTTC.

The table lists this clonotype with a count of one. This chain links TRBV7-2 with TRBJ2-3; D perhaps matches TRBD2 (5 bases). V lost 5 bases and J lost 7, with 10 bases in between. The CDR3 is 12 residues long. From germline, CDR1 is SGHTA and CDR2 FQGNSA. Written as DNA, the CDR3 is TGTGCCAGCAGCATCCTAGCAAATACGCAGTATTTT. It specifies CASSILANTQYF. Based on the CDR3 plus reference TRBV7-2 and TRBJ2-3, the full variable domain is GAGVSQSPSNKVTEKGKDVELRCDPISGHTALYWYRQSLGQGLEFLIYFQGNSAPDKSGLPSDRFSAERTGGSVSTLTIQRTQQEDSAVYLCASSILANTQYFGPGTRLTVL.

This chain links TRBV2 with TRBJ1-5; tentatively, D is TRBD1 (5 bases). The CDR3 has 16 amino acids. Germline CDR1 SNHLY, CDR2 FYNNEI. The germline V and J ends were trimmed by 3 bases and 0 bases, with 12 bases remaining between them. The CDR3 DNA reads TGTGCCAGCAGTGACACAGGAGATGATAGCAATCAGCCCCAGCATTTT. Protein sequence: CASSDTGDDSNQPQHF.

The CDR3 here is CASSRGVNYGYTF. CDR3 bases: TGTGCCAGCAGCCGGGGGGTCAACTATGGCTACACCTTC. This chain joins TRBV6-5 and TRBJ1-2; a possible D gene is TRBD1 (5 bases). V was cut by 6 bases and J by 2 bases, with 10 bases left in between. The CDR3 consists of 13 residues. The germline V gene encodes CDR1 MNHEY and CDR2 SVGAGI.

This clonotype was found a few times. The chain carries TRBV5-1 and TRBJ2-3; either TRBD1 or TRBD2 may fit D (5 bases each). The germline CDR1 and CDR2 sequences are SGHRS and YFSETQ. Trimming shortened V by 0 bases and J by 5 bases, and 13 bases separated the two germline ends. This CDR3 spans 15 amino acids. The CDR3 DNA follows: TGCGCCAGCAGCTTGGGGGTAAGGGACGGAGATACGCAGTATTTT. This sequence encodes CASSLGVRDGDTQYF.

This chain links TRBV6-2 or TRBV6-3 with TRBJ2-1; 9 bases line up with TRBD2. With 4 bases clipped from V and 8 bases from J, the junction kept 21 bases outside the gene matches. This CDR3 is 19 amino acids long. Germline CDR1 is MNHEY and CDR2 is SVGEGT. CDR3 region: CASSFPINGFAAGGDEQFF. Written as DNA, the CDR3 is TGTGCCAGCAGTTTCCCCATTAATGGGTTCGCAGCGGGAGGAGATGAGCAGTTCTTC.

This chain connects TRBV28 to TRBJ2-5, with D possibly being TRBD1 or TRBD2 (6 bases each). Trimming left V 7 bases short and J 1 base short, with 25 bases between. The CDR3 loop spans 18 amino acids. From germline, CDR1 is MDHEN and CDR2 SYDVKM. CDR3 region: CASTIPSGRGGGQETQYF. The DNA of the CDR3 is TGTGCCAGCACAATCCCAAGCGGGCGAGGAGGGGGCCAAGAGACCCAGTACTTC.

This clonotype came up a few times. This chain connects TRBV4-3 to TRBJ1-1, with a possible D match to TRBD1 (5 bases). This CDR3 is 15 amino acids long. V was clipped by 0 bases and J by 3 bases, with 11 bases between them. Germline assignment: CDR1 LGHNA and CDR2 YSLEER. The CDR3 DNA is TGCGCCAGCAGCCAAGATTGGGACGGGGACACTGAAGCTTTCTTT. It specifies CASSQDWDGDTEAFF.

This chain uses TRBV7-2 with TRBJ1-3, with 8 bases aligning to TRBD1. This CDR3 has 15 residues. The V segment lost 4 bases and the J segment 8 bases; nucleotides outside the gene matches: 10. Germline CDR1 reads SGHTA; CDR2 reads FQGNSA. CDR3: CASSSRDRREDTIYF. CDR3 DNA: TGTGCCAGCAGCTCCAGGGACAGGAGGGAGGACACCATATATTTT.

The chain has TRBV6-5 and TRBJ2-5; D unresolved. The CDR3 consists of 13 residues. Germline assignment: CDR1 MNHEY and CDR2 SVGAGI. Trimming pared 2 bases from V and 5 bases from J, leaving 9 bases between. The CDR3 protein is CASSYKVFETQYF. The CDR3 DNA is TGTGCCAGCAGTTACAAGGTTTTCGAGACCCAGTACTTC.

This sequence joins TRBV4-3 and TRBJ2-2; 8 nucleotides agree with TRBD2. Germline values: CDR1 LGHNA, CDR2 YSLEER. Germline trimming cut 0 bases from V and 5 bases from J; bases unmatched to any gene: 14. The CDR3 contains 19 residues. CDR3 sequence: CASSQDLAGGVAATGELFF. The CDR3 nucleotides read TGCGCCAGCAGCCAAGATTTGGCGGGGGGCGTAGCGGCAACCGGGGAGCTGTTTTTT.

V is TRBV25-1 and J is TRBJ2-3, with 10 bases aligning to TRBD2. Germline V gene data show CDR1 as MGHDK and CDR2 as SYGVNS. J gave up 6 bases and V 5 bases, and 8 bases lay outside the gene matches. The length of the CDR3 is 15 residues. CDR3 sequence: CASSSGRARRDTQYF. Here the CDR3 DNA reads TGTGCCAGCAGTAGCGGGAGGGCCAGGAGGGATACGCAGTATTTT.

This chain joins TRBV20-1 and TRBJ1-6; no reliable D call. The V gene's germline CDR1 is DFQATT and CDR2 SNEGSKA (reference sequence). The CDR3 totals 12 residues. The germline V and J ends were trimmed by 4 bases and 7 bases, with 8 bases remaining between them. The CDR3 sequence: CSATKGNSPLHF. CDR3 sequence (DNA): TGCAGTGCTACAAAGGGCAATTCACCCCTCCACTTT.

The genes are TRBV20-1 and TRBJ2-3, with a possible D match to TRBD2 (5 bases). Trimming shortened V by 4 bases and J by 5 bases, and 10 bases separated the two germline ends. Germline-derived CDR1 and CDR2 are DFQATT and SNEGSKA (reference sequence). This CDR3 is built from 12 residues. In DNA form, the CDR3 reads TGCAGTGCTATGAGACGGGGAGATACGCAGTATTTT. The encoded protein is CSAMRRGDTQYF.

This clonotype is a singleton in its sample. A junction end diverges from the germline sequence, so it may reflect a read error. This chain connects TRBV6-6 to TRBJ1-2, with 12 bases aligning to TRBD1. The length of the CDR3 is 15 residues. Germline loops: CDR1 MNHNY, CDR2 SVGAGI (reference sequence). CDR3 in amino acids: CASKPGTGGIYGYTF. In DNA form, the CDR3 reads TGTGCCAGCAAACCCGGGACAGGGGGCATCTATGGTTACACCTTC.

The chain uses TRBV6-2 or TRBV6-3 and TRBJ2-5; 8 bases match TRBD2. The ends lost 6 bases at V and 11 bases at J; junction bases unmatched: 14. The CDR3 totals 14 residues. Per the germline V gene, CDR1 is MNHEY and CDR2 is SVGEGT. The CDR3 sequence: CASSHERENYEQYF. For the CDR3, the DNA is TGTGCCAGCAGCCATGAGCGGGAGAATTATGAGCAGTACTTC.

V gene TRBV20-1 combines with J gene TRBJ2-1; TRBD1 matches 10 bases. The CDR3 extends over 13 amino acids. Unmatched junction bases numbered 7, after V lost 5 bases and J lost 9 bases. Germline CDR1 is DFQATT and CDR2 is SNEGSKA (reference sequence). This chain's CDR3 is CSAGSDRGSEQFF. The CDR3 bases are TGCAGTGCTGGCTCGGACAGGGGGAGTGAGCAGTTCTTC.

Comments on this clonotype: One end of the junction varies from germline; a read error may be responsible. The chain combines TRBV10-3 with TRBJ2-4; D might be TRBD1 or TRBD2, each matching 5 bases. The better agreement between TRBJ2-5 and the DNA end casts doubt on the J call. The length of the CDR3 is 12 residues. The germline CDR1 and CDR2 sequences are ENHRY and SYGVKD. The CDR3 loop is CTISGTEETQYF. DNA of the CDR3: TGTACCATCAGTGGGACGGAAGAGACCCAGTACTTC.

The V call is TRBV7-8, the J call TRBJ1-1; D perhaps matches TRBD1 (6 bases). Germline loops: CDR1 SGHVS, CDR2 FQNEAQ. This CDR3 comprises 16 residues. V lost 0 bases and J lost 1, with 12 bases in between. The CDR3 DNA is TGTGCCAGCAGCTTAGCAACGGGACAAAAGAACACTGAAGCTTTCTTT. It codes for CASSLATGQKNTEAFF. The full variable domain, with the rest looked up from reference TRBV7-8 and TRBJ1-1, is GAGVSQSPRYKVAKRGQDVALRCDPISGHVSLFWYQQALGQGPEFLTYFQNEAQLDKSGLPSDRFFAERPEGSVSTLKIQRTQQEDSAVYLCASSLATGQKNTEAFFGQGTRLTVV.

The rearrangement joins TRBV20-1 to TRBJ2-4, with TRBD1 matching over 7 bases. The CDR3 runs to 15 residues. Germline CDR1 reads DFQATT; CDR2 reads SNEGSKA (reference sequence). Trimming at V came to 2 bases and at J to 8 bases, leaving 12 bases not matched to a gene. The CDR3 spells CSARPTGTAIDIQYF. CDR3 DNA sequence: TGCAGTGCTAGACCTACTGGGACAGCCATAGACATTCAGTACTTC.